This TCR beta chain came from a study of PD-L1 blockade in urothelial cancer. Specified time point: pretreatment peripheral blood. Trimming cost V 6 bases and J 0 bases, with 14 bases left between them. From germline, CDR1 is SNHLY and CDR2 FYNNEI. This CDR3 has 15 residues. The repertoire was sequenced with immunoSEQ multiplex PCR; TCRdb's copy has only in-frame clones and lacks some. This sample yields some 50,000 clones, of which 87% are seen a single time; roughly 14% belongs to the top ten. This specimen consisted of PBMCs, obtained around atezolizumab (anti-PD-L1) treatment. The chain combines TRBV2 with TRBJ2-5; a weak D match, TRBD1 (6 bases). This TCR was sampled from a woman in her fifties or sixties with urothelial cancer. The CDR3 loop reads CASRGDISYQETQYF. Written as DNA, the CDR3 is TGTGCCAGCAGAGGGGACATTTCTTACCAAGAGACCCAGTACTTC.